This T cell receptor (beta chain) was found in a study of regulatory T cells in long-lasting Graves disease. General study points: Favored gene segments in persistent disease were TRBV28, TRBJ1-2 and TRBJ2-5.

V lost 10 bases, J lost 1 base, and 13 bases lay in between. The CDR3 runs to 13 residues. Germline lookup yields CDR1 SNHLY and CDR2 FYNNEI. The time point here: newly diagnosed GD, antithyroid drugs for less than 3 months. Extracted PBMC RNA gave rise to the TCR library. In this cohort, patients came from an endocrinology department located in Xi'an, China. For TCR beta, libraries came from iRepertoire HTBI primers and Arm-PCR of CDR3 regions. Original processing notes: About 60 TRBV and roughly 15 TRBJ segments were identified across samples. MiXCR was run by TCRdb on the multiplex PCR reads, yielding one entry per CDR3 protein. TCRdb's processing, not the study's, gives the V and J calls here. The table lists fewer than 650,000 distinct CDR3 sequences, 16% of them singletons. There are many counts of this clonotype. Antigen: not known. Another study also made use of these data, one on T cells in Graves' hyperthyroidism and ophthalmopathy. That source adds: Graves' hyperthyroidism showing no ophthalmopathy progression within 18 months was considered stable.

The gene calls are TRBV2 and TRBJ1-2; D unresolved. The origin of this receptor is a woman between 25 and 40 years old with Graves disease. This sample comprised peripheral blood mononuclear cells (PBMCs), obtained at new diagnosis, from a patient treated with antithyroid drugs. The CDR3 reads CATVGVLNYGYTF. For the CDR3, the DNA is TGTGCCACCGTAGGCGTCCTTAACTATGGCTACACCTTC. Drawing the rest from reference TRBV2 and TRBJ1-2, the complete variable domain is EPEVTQTPSHQVTQMGQEVILRCVPISNHLYFYWYRQILGQKVEFLVSFYNNEISEKSEIFDDQFSVERPDGSNFTLKIRSTKLEDSAMYFCATVGVLNYGYTFGSGTRLTVV.